The rows below give T cell receptor beta chains drawn from one sample of a study of vaccination and CD4 T cells after COVID-19. MiXCR, run by TCRdb on the PCR reads, gives a single entry per CDR3 protein. The sample gives 24,000 or so distinct CDR3 sequences, roughly 44% of which show up once; around 7.8% is in the top ten. These TCRs' antigens remain unknown. The sample was CD4+ T cells from blood, cultured in vitro. The receptors stem from a human donor who had recovered from COVID-19. The CDR3 runs from the conserved cysteine through the conserved F or W. The order of the fields is clone size, D gene, J gene, V gene, CDR3 DNA, CDR3 protein. D genes are given only for firm matches. Expanded clones are given a class, and other clones once, few, many or no size at all.

size: .
D: TRBD2
J: TRBJ2-5
V: TRBV29-1
DNA: TGCAGCGTCCTAGCGGGGGGGTCGGAGACCCAGTACTTC
CDR3: CSVLAGGSETQYF

size: once
D: .
J: TRBJ1-1
V: TRBV2
DNA: TGTGCCAGCAGTGAAAGCCAGATGAACACTGAAGCTTTCTTT
CDR3: CASSESQMNTEAFF

size: few
D: .
J: TRBJ2-3
V: TRBV20-1
DNA: TGCAGTGCTAGAAGGGGGGCGACCACAGATACGCAGTATTTT
CDR3: CSARRGATTDTQYF

size: .
D: .
J: TRBJ2-6
V: TRBV28
DNA: TGTGCCAGCAGGGTGGACGGGGCTGGGGCTGGGGCCAACGTCCTGACTTTC
CDR3: CASRVDGAGAGANVLTF

size: .
D: TRBD1
J: TRBJ1-1
V: TRBV4-3
DNA: TGCGCCAGCAGCCAAGCCTTGGACAGGGGGCGGGAAACTGAAGCTTTCTTT
CDR3: CASSQALDRGRETEAFF

size: few
D: .
J: TRBJ2-1
V: TRBV27
DNA: TGTGCCAGCAGTTCCGCTATTTCCCCCTACAATGAGCAGTTCTTC
CDR3: CASSSAISPYNEQFF

size: few
D: TRBD1
J: TRBJ2-3
V: TRBV7-9
DNA: TGTGCCAGCAGCCGCGGACAGGGCACAGATACGCAGTATTTT
CDR3: CASSRGQGTDTQYF

size: few
D: .
J: TRBJ2-1
V: TRBV15
DNA: TGTGCCCTCGGGCGGGGATCCTACAATGAGCAGTTCTTC
CDR3: CALGRGSYNEQFF

size: .
D: .
J: TRBJ1-1
V: TRBV2
DNA: TGTGCCAGCCACCGCACTGACAAGTACACTGAAGCTTTCTTT
CDR3: CASHRTDKYTEAFF

size: few
D: .
J: TRBJ2-2
V: TRBV10-1
DNA: TGCGCCAGCAGCGGGGGCACGAACACCGGGGAGCTGTTTTTT
CDR3: CASSGGTNTGELFF

size: .
D: TRBD2
J: TRBJ2-7
V: TRBV11-1
DNA: TGTGCCAGCAGCCCCACGCCCAAGCGGGATCCGAATTACGAGCAGTACTTC
CDR3: CASSPTPKRDPNYEQYF

size: .
D: .
J: TRBJ2-7
V: TRBV28
DNA: TGTGCCAGCAGTGGACGCTTCTACGAGCAGTACTTC
CDR3: CASSGRFYEQYF

size: .
D: .
J: TRBJ2-7
V: TRBV10-3
DNA: TGTGCCATCAGTGCAGGGCACGAGCAGTACTTC
CDR3: CAISAGHEQYF

size: .
D: TRBD2
J: TRBJ2-2
V: TRBV7-2
DNA: TGTGCCAGCAGCTTAGTTTCAGCGGGGGGGCCGTGGGAGCTGTTTTTT
CDR3: CASSLVSAGGPWELFF

size: .
D: .
J: TRBJ2-7
V: TRBV23-1
DNA: TGCGCCAGCAGTCAATTGGAAAGCTCCTACGAGCAGTACTTC
CDR3: CASSQLESSYEQYF

size: .
D: .
J: TRBJ1-1
V: TRBV6-1
DNA: TGTGCCAGCAGTGAGCTAACGGGGTACACTGAAGCTTTCTTT
CDR3: CASSELTGYTEAFF

size: few
D: TRBD2
J: TRBJ2-3
V: TRBV10-2
DNA: TGCGCCAGCAGTGAGGCTAGCGGGAGCCGACGAGATACGCAGTATTTT
CDR3: CASSEASGSRRDTQYF

size: few
D: .
J: TRBJ1-1
V: TRBV11-3
DNA: TGTGCCAGCAGCTCCTTTCCGGACACTGAAGCTTTCTTT
CDR3: CASSSFPDTEAFF

size: once
D: .
J: TRBJ2-7
V: TRBV6-2/TRBV6-3
DNA: TGTGCCAGCCGGACAGTTAAGGGGCAGTACTTC
CDR3: CASRTVKGQYF

size: .
D: .
J: TRBJ1-5
V: TRBV12-3/TRBV12-4
DNA: TGTGCCAGCAGTTTAGCGGGTGGGAACAATCAGCCCCAGCATTTT
CDR3: CASSLAGGNNQPQHF

size: .
D: .
J: TRBJ1-2
V: TRBV4-1
DNA: TGCGCCAGCAGCCAAGGGTGGGGAACCGCCACTAACTATGGCTACACCTTC
CDR3: CASSQGWGTATNYGYTF

size: few
D: .
J: TRBJ2-2
V: TRBV6-5
DNA: TGTGCCAGCAGTTACCAGGCGGCGAACACCGGGGAGCTGTTTTTT
CDR3: CASSYQAANTGELFF

size: .
D: .
J: TRBJ2-7
V: TRBV28
DNA: TGTGCCAGCAGTCTAAGGGCCCCCTACGAGCAGTACTTC
CDR3: CASSLRAPYEQYF

size: .
D: TRBD2
J: TRBJ2-1
V: TRBV5-1
DNA: TGCGCCAGCAGCTGGGCCGGGACTAGCGGGGAGACCAATGAGCAGTTCTTC
CDR3: CASSWAGTSGETNEQFF

size: .
D: .
J: TRBJ1-6
V: TRBV10-3
DNA: TGTGCCATCACCGGGTCCCGCTCCTATAATTCACCCCTCCACTTT
CDR3: CAITGSRSYNSPLHF

size: .
D: .
J: TRBJ2-5
V: TRBV7-9
DNA: TGTGCCAGCAGCGGTTCAGTGCGGGGTCAAGAGACCCAGTACTTC
CDR3: CASSGSVRGQETQYF

size: few
D: .
J: TRBJ1-6
V: TRBV7-9
DNA: TGTGCCAGCAGCTTTCAGGGGCCTACAGTAGGTTCACCCCTCCACTTT
CDR3: CASSFQGPTVGSPLHF

size: .
D: .
J: TRBJ1-1
V: TRBV28
DNA: TGTGCCAGCAGTTTAATCAGCACTGAAGCTTTCTTT
CDR3: CASSLISTEAFF

size: few
D: .
J: TRBJ1-2
V: TRBV28
DNA: TGTGCCAGCAGTTTAGAGAACCCCTTTGCGGGCTACACCTTC
CDR3: CASSLENPFAGYTF

size: .
D: .
J: TRBJ1-5
V: TRBV2
DNA: TGTGCCAGCAACAGGGACAATCAGCCCCAGCATTTT
CDR3: CASNRDNQPQHF

size: .
D: .
J: TRBJ1-1
V: TRBV19
DNA: TGTGCCAGTAGCCTTCTAACAGTGGCATGGACTGAAGCTTTCTTT
CDR3: CASSLLTVAWTEAFF

size: .
D: .
J: TRBJ2-7
V: TRBV11-2
DNA: TGTGCCAGCAGCCTAACAGGGCCCTACGAGCAGTACTTC
CDR3: CASSLTGPYEQYF

size: .
D: TRBD1
J: TRBJ2-3
V: TRBV29-1
DNA: TGCAGCGGACGGACAGGGGGCACAGATACGCAGTATTTT
CDR3: CSGRTGGTDTQYF

size: few
D: .
J: TRBJ2-6
V: TRBV20-1
DNA: TGCAGTGCTAGAGATACGGCCTCTGGGGCCAACGTCCTGACTTTC
CDR3: CSARDTASGANVLTF

size: few
D: TRBD1
J: TRBJ1-2
V: TRBV28
DNA: TGTGCCAGCAGTTTGGCCTCGACAGGGCCTAAGAACTATGGCTACACCTTC
CDR3: CASSLASTGPKNYGYTF

size: few
D: .
J: TRBJ1-1
V: TRBV6-1
DNA: TGTGCCAGCAGTCCACCATTACTCGGAACTGAAGCTTTCTTT
CDR3: CASSPPLLGTEAFF

size: .
D: .
J: TRBJ1-4
V: TRBV20-1
DNA: TGCAGTGCTATAGGCAGGAAGAGGGAAAAACTGTTTTTT
CDR3: CSAIGRKREKLFF

size: .
D: .
J: TRBJ2-7
V: TRBV5-4
DNA: TGTGCCAGCAGCTTGGGGATCGGGAGGACAGGGATCTACGAGCAGTACTTC
CDR3: CASSLGIGRTGIYEQYF

size: few
D: .
J: TRBJ2-1
V: TRBV24-1
DNA: TGTGCCACCAGTGATCAAACCGCAATCTACAATGAGCAGTTCTTC
CDR3: CATSDQTAIYNEQFF

size: few
D: .
J: TRBJ2-3
V: TRBV1
DNA: TGCACCAGCAGCGGACTAGCGCACACAGATACGCAGTATTTT
CDR3: CTSSGLAHTDTQYF

size: few
D: .
J: TRBJ1-2
V: TRBV2
DNA: TGTGCCAGCAGTGGGACCCTCTATGGCTACACCTTC
CDR3: CASSGTLYGYTF

size: few
D: TRBD2
J: TRBJ2-7
V: TRBV27
DNA: TGTGCCAGCAGTAAGGGTCCTAGCGGGGGCTCCTACGAGCAGTACTTC
CDR3: CASSKGPSGGSYEQYF

size: .
D: .
J: TRBJ1-2
V: TRBV19
DNA: TGTGCCAGTAGAGCAGGGACGCGCTACACCTTC
CDR3: CASRAGTRYTF

size: few
D: TRBD1
J: TRBJ1-5
V: TRBV28
DNA: TGTGCCAGCTCAAACGGGGACAGGGGGAATCAGCCCCAGCATTTT
CDR3: CASSNGDRGNQPQHF

size: .
D: .
J: TRBJ2-5
V: TRBV20-1
DNA: TGCAGTGCAAAGAACAGGGCCCTCAGGTCGGAGACCCAGTACTTC
CDR3: CSAKNRALRSETQYF

size: .
D: .
J: TRBJ1-5
V: TRBV10-3
DNA: TGTGCCATCAGTGAGAGTGGGGGCGGAACCCAGCATTTT
CDR3: CAISESGGGTQHF

size: .
D: .
J: TRBJ2-1
V: TRBV6-4
DNA: TGTGCCAGCAGTGACTCATATTTCAATGAGCAGTTCTTC
CDR3: CASSDSYFNEQFF

size: few
D: TRBD2
J: TRBJ2-3
V: TRBV7-6
DNA: TGTGCCAGCAGCTTAGACGCCGGGGGGGGCACAGATACGCAGTATTTT
CDR3: CASSLDAGGGTDTQYF

size: .
D: TRBD1
J: TRBJ1-6
V: TRBV7-3
DNA: TGTGCCAGCAGCTTATCGGGACAGCGGATTTCACCCCTCCACTTT
CDR3: CASSLSGQRISPLHF

size: .
D: .
J: TRBJ2-2
V: TRBV7-3
DNA: TGTGCCAGCAGCGCCAATGGGCCGAACACCGGGGAGCTGTTTTTT
CDR3: CASSANGPNTGELFF

size: medium-sized
D: TRBD1
J: TRBJ2-7
V: TRBV6-5
DNA: TGTGCCAGCAGTTACTCACCACAGGGGGGCTACGAGCAGTACTTC
CDR3: CASSYSPQGGYEQYF

size: .
D: TRBD2
J: TRBJ2-7
V: TRBV28
DNA: TGTGCCAGCAGTTTATATTATCTCGGACTAGCGGGATTCGGATACGAGCAGTACTTC
CDR3: CASSLYYLGLAGFGYEQYF

size: .
D: .
J: TRBJ1-5
V: TRBV4-1
DNA: TGCGCCAGCAGCCAGGGCGGAATCTCTGGCAATCAGCCCCAGCATTTT
CDR3: CASSQGGISGNQPQHF

size: .
D: TRBD1
J: TRBJ1-2
V: TRBV20-1
DNA: TGCAGTGCTACCTCCGGGACAGGGGTAGTAAGCTACACCTTC
CDR3: CSATSGTGVVSYTF

size: .
D: .
J: TRBJ2-1
V: TRBV6-2/TRBV6-3
DNA: TGTGCCAGCAAGTTCGATACTGGGCCCTCCTACAATGAGCAGTTCTTC
CDR3: CASKFDTGPSYNEQFF

size: few
D: .
J: TRBJ2-7
V: TRBV20-1
DNA: TGCACCCCGGCAGGGGGGGCAGCCTACGAGCAGTACTTC
CDR3: CTPAGGAAYEQYF